Below, one TCR beta chain is given with its context. Its antigen is still unknown. The record originates from a study of T cell repertoires in cytomegalovirus infection. Study background: Carrying CMV and the relevant HLA type showed in public TCR beta signatures.

TCRdb ran MiXCR on the reads and lists one entry per CDR3 protein. The table has 95,000 to 150,000 distinct CDR3 sequences, 32% seen once. Germline assignment: CDR1 SGHRS and CDR2 YFSETQ. CDR3 length equals 20 residues. The J segment lost 1 base and the V segment lost 2 bases, leaving 10 bases of the junction unmatched. Broader study findings: Totalled public TCR beta family frequency picked out people who carried CMV plus the relevant HLA. In two of eight donors, the top clonotype was HLA-C-restricted CMV-specific.

This clonotype originated in a human donor in good health (CMV status not recorded). Some clones in this sample may be carry-over from other donors' samples. The rearrangement links TRBV5-1 to TRBJ1-6, with 12 bases identical to TRBD1. Source: CD8+ T cells from cultured PBMCs, taken from culture after CMV antigen stimulation. The DNA of the CDR3 is TGCGCCAGCAGCTTAAACGCCGGGACAGGGGGCAGGTCCTATAATTCACCCCTCCACTTT. Protein: CASSLNAGTGGRSYNSPLHF.